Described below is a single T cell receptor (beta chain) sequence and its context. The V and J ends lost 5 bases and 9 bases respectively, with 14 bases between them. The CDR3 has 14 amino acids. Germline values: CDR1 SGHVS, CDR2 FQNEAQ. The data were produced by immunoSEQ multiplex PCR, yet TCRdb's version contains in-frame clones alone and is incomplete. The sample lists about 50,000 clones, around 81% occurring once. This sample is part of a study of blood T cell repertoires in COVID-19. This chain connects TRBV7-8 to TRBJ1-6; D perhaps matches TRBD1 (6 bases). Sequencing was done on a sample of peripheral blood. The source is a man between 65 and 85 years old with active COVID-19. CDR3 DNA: TGTGCCAGCAGCGCACAGGGTGAGGGTTCACCCCTCCACTTT. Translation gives CASSAQGEGSPLHF.